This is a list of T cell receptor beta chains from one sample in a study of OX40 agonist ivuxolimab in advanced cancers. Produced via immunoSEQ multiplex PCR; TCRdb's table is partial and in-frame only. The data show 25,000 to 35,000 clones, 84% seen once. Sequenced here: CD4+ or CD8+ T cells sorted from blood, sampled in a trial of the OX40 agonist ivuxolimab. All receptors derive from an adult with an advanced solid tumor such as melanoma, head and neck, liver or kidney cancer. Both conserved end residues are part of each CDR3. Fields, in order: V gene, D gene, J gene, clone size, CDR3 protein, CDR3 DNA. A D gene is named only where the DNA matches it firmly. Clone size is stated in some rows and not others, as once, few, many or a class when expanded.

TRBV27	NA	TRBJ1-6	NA	CASSLGDPGSSYNSPLHF	TGTGCCAGCAGTTTAGGGGATCCAGGGAGCTCCTATAATTCACCCCTCCACTTT
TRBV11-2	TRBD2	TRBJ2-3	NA	CASSLYLAGLTDTQYF	TGTGCCAGCAGCTTATATCTAGCGGGACTCACAGATACGCAGTATTTT
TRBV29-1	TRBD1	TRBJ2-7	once	CSVLRTGLSYEQYF	TGCAGCGTATTAAGGACAGGGTTGTCCTACGAGCAGTACTTC
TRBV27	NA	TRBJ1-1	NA	CASSFMGMEAFF	TGTGCCAGCAGTTTTATGGGTATGGAAGCTTTCTTT
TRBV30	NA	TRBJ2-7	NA	CAWEAPGWGSYEQYF	TGTGCCTGGGAGGCCCCTGGTTGGGGCTCCTACGAGCAGTACTTC
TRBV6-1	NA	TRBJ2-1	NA	CASSDAVYNEQFF	TGTGCCAGCAGTGATGCAGTCTACAATGAGCAGTTCTTC
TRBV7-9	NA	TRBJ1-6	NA	CASSLAPVNSPLHF	TGTGCCAGCAGCTTAGCACCCGTTAATTCACCCCTCCACTTT
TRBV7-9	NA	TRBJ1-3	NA	CASSSGGRIPAGNTIYF	TGTGCCAGCAGCTCCGGGGGCAGGATCCCGGCTGGAAACACCATATATTTT
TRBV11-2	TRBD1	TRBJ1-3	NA	CASSGRDRGSGNTIYF	TGTGCCAGCAGCGGCCGGGACAGGGGCTCTGGAAACACCATATATTTT
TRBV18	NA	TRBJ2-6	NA	CASSPSPSGANVLTF	TGTGCCAGCTCACCTTCTCCCTCTGGGGCCAACGTCCTGACTTTC
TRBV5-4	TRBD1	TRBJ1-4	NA	CASTTGGGDEKLFF	TGTGCCAGCACAACAGGGGGCGGAGATGAAAAACTGTTTTTT
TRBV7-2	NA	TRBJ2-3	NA	CASSSITDTQYF	TGTGCCAGCAGCTCTATAACAGATACGCAGTATTTT
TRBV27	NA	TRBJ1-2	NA	CASSLSSGGYYGYTF	TGTGCCAGCAGTCTTTCGAGTGGCGGCTACTATGGCTACACCTTC
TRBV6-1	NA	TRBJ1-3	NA	CASSEAGAWGGNTIYF	TGTGCCAGCAGTGAAGCGGGGGCGTGGGGTGGAAACACCATATATTTT
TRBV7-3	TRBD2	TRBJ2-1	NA	CASSLGLADNEQFF	TGTGCCAGCAGCTTAGGACTAGCGGACAATGAGCAGTTCTTC
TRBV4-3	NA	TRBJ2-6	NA	CASSPGPAGSKSGANVLTF	TGCGCCAGCAGCCCGGGGCCCGCAGGGTCCAAGTCTGGGGCCAACGTCCTGACTTTC
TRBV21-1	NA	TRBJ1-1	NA	CASSKSTGWDTEAFF	TGTGCCAGCAGCAAAAGCACAGGATGGGACACTGAAGCTTTCTTT
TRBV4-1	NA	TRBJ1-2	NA	CASSQSEIYGYTF	TGCGCCAGCAGCCAATCAGAAATCTATGGCTACACCTTC
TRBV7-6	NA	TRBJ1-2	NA	CASSSGGNYGYTF	TGTGCCAGCAGCTCCGGGGGGAACTATGGCTACACCTTC
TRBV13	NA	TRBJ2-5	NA	CASSFYQGETQYF	TGTGCCAGCAGCTTTTACCAGGGGGAGACCCAGTACTTC
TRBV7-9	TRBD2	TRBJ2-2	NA	CASTSGVNTGELFF	TGTGCCAGCACCAGCGGGGTGAACACCGGGGAGCTGTTTTTT
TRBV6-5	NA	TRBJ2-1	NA	CASSYSMSGINEQFF	TGTGCCAGCAGTTACTCGATGTCCGGAATCAATGAGCAGTTCTTC
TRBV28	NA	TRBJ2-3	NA	CASSTGRGYVDTQYF	TGTGCCAGCAGTACCGGTAGAGGGTATGTAGATACGCAGTATTTT
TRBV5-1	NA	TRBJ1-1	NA	CASSSGLITEAFF	TGCGCCAGCAGCTCGGGACTGATCACTGAAGCTTTCTTT
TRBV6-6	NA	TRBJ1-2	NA	CATQSIANYGYTF	TGTGCCACCCAATCTATCGCGAACTATGGCTACACCTTC
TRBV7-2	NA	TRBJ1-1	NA	CASSLVEGTEAFF	TGTGCCAGCAGCCTGGTGGAGGGCACTGAAGCTTTCTTT
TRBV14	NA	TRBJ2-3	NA	CASSQEWVTDTQYF	TGTGCCAGCAGCCAAGAATGGGTGACAGATACGCAGTATTTT
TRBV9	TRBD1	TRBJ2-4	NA	CASSGRTGANIQYF	TGTGCCAGCAGCGGGAGGACAGGGGCGAACATTCAGTACTTC
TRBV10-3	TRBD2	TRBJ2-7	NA	CAIRVAGEYLSEQYF	TGTGCCATCAGGGTAGCGGGAGAATATCTTAGTGAGCAGTACTTC
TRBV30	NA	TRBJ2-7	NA	CAWSLGAGAHEQYF	TGTGCCTGGAGCCTGGGGGCGGGAGCCCACGAGCAGTACTTC
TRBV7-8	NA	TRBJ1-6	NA	CASSPGAGLNSPLHF	TGTGCCAGCAGTCCGGGGGCAGGTCTGAATTCACCCCTCCACTTT
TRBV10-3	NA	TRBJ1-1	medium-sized	CAISESDSLNTEAFF	TGTGCCATCAGTGAGTCGGACAGCCTTAACACTGAAGCTTTCTTT
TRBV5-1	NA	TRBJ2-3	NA	CASSFSGKPPTDTQYF	TGCGCCAGCAGCTTTTCGGGTAAACCCCCCACAGATACGCAGTATTTT
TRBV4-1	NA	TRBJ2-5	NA	CASSNHRGTEQETQYF	TGCGCCAGCAGCAACCATCGGGGGACAGAGCAAGAGACCCAGTACTTC
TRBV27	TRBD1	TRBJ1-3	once	CASTSGQGQDTIYF	TGTGCCAGCACCTCTGGACAGGGTCAGGACACCATATATTTT
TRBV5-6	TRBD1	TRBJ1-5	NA	CASSFWKGAGNQPQHF	TGTGCCAGCAGCTTCTGGAAGGGGGCGGGCAATCAGCCCCAGCATTTT
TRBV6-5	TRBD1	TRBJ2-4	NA	CASSSLGQGHIQYF	TGTGCCAGCAGTTCCTTGGGACAGGGACACATTCAGTACTTC
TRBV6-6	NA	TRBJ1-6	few	CASSYSAADSPLHF	TGTGCCAGCAGTTACTCGGCGGCTGATTCACCCCTCCACTTT
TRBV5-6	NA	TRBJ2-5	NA	CATTHFYSGPQETQYF	TGTGCCACCACCCACTTCTATTCGGGGCCACAAGAGACCCAGTACTTC
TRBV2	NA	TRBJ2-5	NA	CASTREPQETQYF	TGTGCCAGCACACGGGAGCCCCAAGAGACCCAGTACTTC
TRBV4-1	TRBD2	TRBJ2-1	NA	CASSQDLAGGHRDEQFF	TGCGCCAGCAGCCAAGACCTAGCGGGAGGGCATCGCGATGAGCAGTTCTTC
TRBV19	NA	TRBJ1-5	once	CASTRGPRPQHF	TGTGCCAGTACCCGGGGTCCTCGGCCCCAGCATTTT
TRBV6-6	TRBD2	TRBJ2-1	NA	CASSWTRYNEQFF	TGTGCCAGCAGTTGGACTAGATACAATGAGCAGTTCTTC
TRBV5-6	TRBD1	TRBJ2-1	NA	CASSLGQGGYNEQFF	TGTGCCAGCAGCTTGGGACAGGGGGGATACAATGAGCAGTTCTTC
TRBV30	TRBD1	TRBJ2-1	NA	CAWSVGTGEINNEQFF	TGTGCCTGGAGTGTAGGAACAGGGGAAATTAACAATGAGCAGTTCTTC
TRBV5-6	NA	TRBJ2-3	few	CASSLSPRLGDTQYF	TGTGCCAGCAGCTTGTCGCCGAGGCTAGGGGATACGCAGTATTTT
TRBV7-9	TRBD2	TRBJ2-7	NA	CASSLMREVSYEQYF	TGTGCCAGCAGCTTAATGCGGGAGGTCTCCTACGAGCAGTACTTC
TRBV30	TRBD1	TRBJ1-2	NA	CAWSTGTGYGYTF	TGTGCCTGGAGCACCGGGACAGGCTATGGCTACACCTTC
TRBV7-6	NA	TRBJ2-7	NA	CASSLGQYEQYF	TGTGCCAGCAGCTTAGGACAGTACGAGCAGTACTTC
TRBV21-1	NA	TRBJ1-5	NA	CASRLDGKSNQPQHF	TGTGCCAGCAGATTGGACGGCAAGAGCAATCAGCCCCAGCATTTT
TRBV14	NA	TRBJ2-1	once	CASSQWSGTEQFF	TGTGCCAGCAGCCAATGGTCCGGGACAGAGCAGTTCTTC
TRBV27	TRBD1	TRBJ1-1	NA	CASISDRLNTEAFF	TGTGCCAGCATCTCGGACAGGCTGAACACTGAAGCTTTCTTT
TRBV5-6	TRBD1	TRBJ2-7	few	CASSQEGQDEPYEQYF	TGTGCCAGCAGCCAGGAGGGACAGGACGAACCCTACGAGCAGTACTTC
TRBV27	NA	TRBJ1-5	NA	CASSPPGNQPQHF	TGTGCCAGCAGTCCCCCAGGCAATCAGCCCCAGCATTTT
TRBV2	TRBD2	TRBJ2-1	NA	CASSALSVRGGYNEQFF	TGTGCCAGCAGTGCCCTGAGTGTGCGGGGGGGTTACAATGAGCAGTTCTTC
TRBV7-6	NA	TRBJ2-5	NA	CASSLLQYQETQYF	TGTGCCAGCAGCTTACTACAGTATCAAGAGACCCAGTACTTC
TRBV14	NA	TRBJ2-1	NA	CASSPLPATYNEQFF	TGTGCCAGCAGCCCCTTGCCTGCGACCTACAATGAGCAGTTCTTC
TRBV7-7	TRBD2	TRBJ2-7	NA	CASSLGPGTSYEQYF	TGTGCCAGCAGCTTAGGCCCCGGGACTAGCTACGAGCAGTACTTC
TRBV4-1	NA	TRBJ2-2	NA	CASSQVGRNGELFF	TGCGCCAGCAGCCAAGTTGGGAGGAACGGGGAGCTGTTTTTT
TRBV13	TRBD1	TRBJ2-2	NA	CASSLVVTGATGELFF	TGTGCCAGCAGCTTAGTAGTGACAGGGGCCACCGGGGAGCTGTTTTTT